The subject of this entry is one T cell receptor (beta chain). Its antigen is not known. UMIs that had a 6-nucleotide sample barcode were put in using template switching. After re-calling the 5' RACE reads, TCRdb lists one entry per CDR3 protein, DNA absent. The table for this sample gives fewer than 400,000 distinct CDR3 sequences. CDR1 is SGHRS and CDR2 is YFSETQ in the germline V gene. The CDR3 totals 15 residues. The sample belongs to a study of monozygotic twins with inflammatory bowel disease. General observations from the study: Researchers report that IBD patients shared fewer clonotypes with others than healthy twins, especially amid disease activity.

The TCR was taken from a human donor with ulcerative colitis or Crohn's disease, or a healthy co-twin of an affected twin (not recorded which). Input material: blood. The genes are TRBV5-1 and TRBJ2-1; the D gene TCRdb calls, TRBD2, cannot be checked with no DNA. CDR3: CASSLLLAGPNEQFF.